The rows below give T cell receptor beta chains drawn from one sample of a study of shared clonotypes between healthy human individuals. TCRdb's table, derived via immunoSEQ multiplex PCR, lists solely in-frame clones and lacks some. The profile shows millions of clones, roughly 94% of them singletons. What was sequenced was naive CD4+ T cells sorted from blood. These receptors all stem from a young man in good health. Each CDR3 is given with its conserved first and last residue. A D gene is named only where the DNA matches it firmly. For some rows the clone size is stated as once, few or many, or as a class when expanded; others skip it.

V gene	clone size	J gene	D gene	CDR3 protein	CDR3 DNA
TRBV5-1	-	TRBJ1-1	-	CASSLQDMNTEAFF	TGCGCCAGCAGCTTACAGGACATGAACACTGAAGCTTTCTTT
TRBV4-3	-	TRBJ2-6	-	CASSPRGNSGANVLTF	TGCGCCAGCAGCCCAAGGGGAAATTCCGGGGCCAACGTCCTGACTTTC
TRBV6-1	-	TRBJ2-3	-	CASSEQTGTQYF	TGTGCCAGCAGTGAACAGACTGGTACGCAGTATTTT
TRBV2	-	TRBJ2-3	-	CASSAGWQGQSDTQYF	TGTGCCAGCAGCGCCGGCTGGCAGGGGCAGTCAGATACGCAGTATTTT
TRBV12-5	-	TRBJ1-1	-	CASARGWDTEAFF	TGTGCTAGTGCCCGGGGGTGGGACACTGAAGCTTTCTTT
TRBV27	-	TRBJ1-3	-	CASRGGAPENTIYF	TGTGCCAGCCGAGGGGGTGCCCCCGAAAACACCATATATTTT
TRBV7-2	once	TRBJ2-1	-	CASSLDGRSYNEQFF	TGTGCCAGCAGCTTAGACGGACGCTCCTACAATGAGCAGTTCTTC
TRBV5-6	-	TRBJ2-7	-	CASSPNNAFYEQYF	TGTGCCAGCAGCCCCAATAATGCGTTCTACGAGCAGTACTTC
TRBV2	-	TRBJ2-7	-	CASTTDSAYEQYF	TGTGCCAGCACTACAGACAGCGCCTACGAGCAGTACTTC
TRBV7-2	-	TRBJ2-5	TRBD2	CASSSTSGGAGETQYF	TGTGCCAGCAGCTCGACTAGCGGGGGGGCCGGGGAGACCCAGTACTTC
TRBV6-5	once	TRBJ1-1	TRBD1	CASSYSMPGGNTEAFF	TGTGCCAGCAGTTACTCGATGCCAGGGGGGAACACTGAAGCTTTCTTT
TRBV28	-	TRBJ1-6	-	CASSFEQGPYGGNSPLHF	TGTGCCAGCAGTTTCGAGCAGGGGCCTTACGGAGGTAATTCACCCCTCCACTTT
TRBV19	-	TRBJ2-7	TRBD2	CASNGTSGRVTLYEQYF	TGTGCCAGTAATGGGACTAGCGGGCGGGTAACCCTCTACGAGCAGTACTTC
TRBV5-4	-	TRBJ2-7	TRBD1	CASSLVTKTGAAYEQYF	TGTGCCAGCAGCTTGGTGACTAAGACAGGGGCCGCCTACGAGCAGTACTTC
TRBV28	-	TRBJ1-3	-	CASTRGLSGNTIYF	TGTGCCAGCACTCGGGGACTGTCTGGAAACACCATATATTTT
TRBV2	-	TRBJ1-2	-	CASQGFFGYTF	TGTGCCAGCCAGGGTTTCTTCGGCTACACCTTC
TRBV6-1	-	TRBJ1-3	-	CASNLGAGSENTIYF	TGTGCCAGCAATCTCGGGGCGGGATCGGAGAACACCATATATTTT
TRBV30	-	TRBJ2-1	-	CASALTRNEQFF	TGTGCCTCCGCCCTCACTCGTAATGAGCAGTTCTTC
TRBV23-1	-	TRBJ1-5	-	CASLQVWPNQPQHF	TGCGCCAGCCTCCAGGTATGGCCCAATCAGCCCCAGCATTTT
TRBV27	-	TRBJ2-7	-	CASSFRTNSYEQYF	TGTGCCAGCAGTTTCCGGACTAACTCCTACGAGCAGTACTTC
TRBV2	-	TRBJ2-3	-	CASGLTDTQYF	TGTGCCAGCGGTCTTACAGATACGCAGTATTTT
TRBV7-9	-	TRBJ2-7	-	CASSLVGRDYEQYF	TGTGCCAGCAGCTTAGTCGGCAGGGACTACGAGCAGTACTTC
TRBV5-4	few	TRBJ2-7	-	CASSRGTDSYEQYF	TGTGCCAGCAGCCGGGGGACGGACTCCTACGAGCAGTACTTC
TRBV6-1	once	TRBJ1-6	TRBD1	CASSRDRGRSPLHF	TGTGCCAGCAGTCGGGACAGGGGGCGATCACCCCTCCACTTT
TRBV11-2	-	TRBJ2-5	-	CASSQSGTKETQYF	TGTGCCAGCAGCCAATCCGGGACGAAAGAGACCCAGTACTTC
TRBV27	-	TRBJ1-1	-	CASSLRGNTEAFF	TGTGCCAGCAGTCTCCGTGGGAACACTGAAGCTTTCTTT
TRBV11-3	few	TRBJ2-5	-	CASSSNRAEQYF	TGTGCCAGCAGCTCGAACAGGGCGGAGCAGTACTTC
TRBV13	-	TRBJ2-5	-	CASSLGWGIDFQETQYF	TGTGCCAGCAGCTTAGGTTGGGGGATTGATTTCCAAGAGACCCAGTACTTC
TRBV5-8	-	TRBJ2-5	-	CASSLARGRLSQETQYF	TGTGCCAGCAGTCTGGCGCGGGGTCGCCTTTCGCAAGAGACCCAGTACTTC
TRBV11-2	once	TRBJ2-2	-	CASSFILSTGELFF	TGTGCCAGCAGCTTTATCCTGAGTACCGGGGAGCTGTTTTTT
TRBV11-2	-	TRBJ2-2	-	CASSPTGSATGELFF	TGTGCCAGCAGCCCTACAGGGTCGGCCACCGGGGAGCTGTTTTTT
TRBV6-9	-	TRBJ2-5	TRBD2	CASSWGLAGGKETQYF	TGTGCCAGCAGTTGGGGACTAGCGGGAGGTAAGGAGACCCAGTACTTC
TRBV12-5	-	TRBJ2-1	TRBD2	CASTGTSVYNEQFF	TGTGCTAGCACCGGGACTAGCGTTTACAATGAGCAGTTCTTC
TRBV5-4	-	TRBJ2-2	TRBD1	CASSPSTGGSLGTGELFF	TGTGCCAGCAGCCCCTCGACAGGGGGCAGTCTTGGAACCGGGGAGCTGTTTTTT
TRBV7-3	-	TRBJ2-5	-	CASSDFARETQYF	TGTGCCAGCAGCGACTTTGCTAGGGAGACCCAGTACTTC
TRBV9	-	TRBJ1-1	-	CASSVDPQGNTEAFF	TGTGCCAGCAGCGTAGACCCACAGGGGAACACTGAAGCTTTCTTT
TRBV5-1	-	TRBJ2-1	TRBD2	CASTGTSGGARNEQFF	TGCGCCAGCACCGGGACTAGCGGGGGGGCGAGGAATGAGCAGTTCTTC
TRBV18	once	TRBJ1-2	-	CASSPTATNYGYTF	TGTGCCAGCTCACCTACCGCGACGAACTATGGCTACACCTTC
TRBV15	-	TRBJ1-6	-	CATSRGGGSYNSPLHF	TGTGCCACCAGCAGGGGGGGAGGCTCCTATAATTCACCCCTCCACTTT
TRBV9	-	TRBJ2-7	TRBD2	CASSSRGSGGASEQYF	TGTGCCAGCAGCTCGCGGGGTAGCGGGGGGGCTTCCGAGCAGTACTTC
TRBV19	-	TRBJ2-5	-	CASSSLRGGRISGQYF	TGTGCCAGTAGTTCCCTTCGAGGGGGGAGGATCTCCGGGCAGTACTTC
TRBV18	-	TRBJ2-3	TRBD2	CASSPGYGRGTDTQYF	TGTGCCAGCTCACCCGGGTACGGGAGGGGCACAGATACGCAGTATTTT
TRBV6-5	-	TRBJ1-1	-	CAASRGNTEAFF	TGTGCGGCAAGTCGGGGGAACACTGAAGCTTTCTTT
TRBV5-1	-	TRBJ1-3	-	CASSLTGLSSGNTIYF	TGCGCCAGCAGCTTGACAGGTTTAAGCTCTGGAAACACCATATATTTT
TRBV5-1	-	TRBJ1-6	-	CASSLVIGETSPLHF	TGCGCCAGCAGCTTGGTGATCGGGGAAACCTCACCCCTCCACTTT
TRBV5-1	-	TRBJ2-2	TRBD2	CASTELAGGYTGELFF	TGCGCCAGCACCGAACTAGCGGGAGGGTACACCGGGGAGCTGTTTTTT
TRBV25-1	-	TRBJ2-7	TRBD1	CASSEYPGTGNYEQYF	TGTGCCAGCAGTGAATACCCCGGGACAGGTAATTACGAGCAGTACTTC
TRBV10-3	-	TRBJ2-7	TRBD1	CAISDFGQGYEQYF	TGTGCCATCAGTGATTTTGGACAGGGCTACGAGCAGTACTTC
TRBV6-5	-	TRBJ1-1	TRBD1	CASSYSDRETEAFF	TGTGCCAGCAGTTACTCGGACAGGGAAACTGAAGCTTTCTTT
TRBV5-1	-	TRBJ2-3	-	CASSPGTTDTQYF	TGCGCCAGCAGCCCGGGGACGACGGATACGCAGTATTTT
TRBV11-2	-	TRBJ1-6	-	CASSLGTVYNSPLHF	TGTGCCAGCAGCTTGGGTACGGTTTATAATTCACCCCTCCACTTT
TRBV7-2	-	TRBJ1-6	TRBD1	CASSSQGALSPLHF	TGTGCCAGCAGTTCCCAGGGGGCCCTGTCACCCCTCCACTTT
TRBV7-9	-	TRBJ2-3	TRBD2	CASSLQRGSTDTQYF	TGTGCCAGCAGCTTACAGCGGGGGAGCACAGATACGCAGTATTTT
TRBV18	once	TRBJ2-7	-	CASSLGTNYEQYF	TGTGCCAGCTCCCTCGGGACAAACTACGAGCAGTACTTC
TRBV10-3	-	TRBJ2-1	TRBD2	CAISLAGSNEQFF	TGTGCCATCAGCCTAGCGGGAAGCAATGAGCAGTTCTTC
TRBV7-3	-	TRBJ1-1	-	CASSSQGKGTEAFF	TGTGCCAGCAGCTCGCAGGGGAAGGGCACTGAAGCTTTCTTT
TRBV6-1	-	TRBJ2-7	-	CASSISGTYEQYF	TGTGCCAGCAGTATATCAGGGACCTACGAGCAGTACTTC
TRBV5-6	once	TRBJ2-1	TRBD1	CASSIDRGRGYEQFF	TGTGCCAGCAGCATAGACAGGGGGCGCGGCTATGAGCAGTTCTTC
TRBV7-7	-	TRBJ2-3	-	CASSLVSTDTQYF	TGTGCTAGCAGCTTAGTCTCTACTGATACGCAGTATTTT
TRBV6-6	-	TRBJ2-5	TRBD1	CASSYGIGQGTETQYF	TGTGCCAGCAGTTACGGAATCGGACAGGGCACAGAGACCCAGTACTTC